These 20 T cell receptor beta chains share one sample of origin, sequenced in a study of cytomegalovirus exposure and HLA in healthy donors. Primers included in the PCR were 60 Vbeta and 13 Jbeta primers. Profiling relied on immunoSEQ multiplex PCR, and the TCRdb table lists in-frame clones only, not all of them. The sample lists approximately 170,000 clones, 60% to 85% occurring once. Source material: PBMCs. These receptors all come from a woman in her thirties or forties in good health and CMV-seropositive.

The gene calls are TRBV10-1 and TRBJ2-4; the match to TRBD1 covers 9 bases. The V segment lost 3 bases and the J segment 8 bases; nucleotides outside the gene matches: 5. Germline CDR1 is WNHNN and CDR2 is SYGVQD (reference sequence). This CDR3 region has 14 residues. CDR3 nucleotides: TGCGCCAGCAGTGACGGCGGGGACAGGGACATTCAGTACTTC. This gives the protein CASSDGGDRDIQYF.

V usage is TRBV4-1 and J usage is TRBJ2-1, with D possibly being TRBD2 (6 bases). Trimming left V 3 bases short and J 5 bases short, with 14 bases between. This CDR3 is built from 15 residues. Per germline, CDR1 MGHRA and CDR2 YSYEKL. The CDR3 here is CASSQGGIIDNEQFF. In DNA form, the CDR3 reads TGCGCCAGCAGCCAGGGGGGAATCATCGACAATGAGCAGTTCTTC.

The rearrangement links TRBV6-6 to TRBJ2-1; 8 bases align to TRBD2. CDR3 size: 14 residues. V shed 4 bases and J 9 bases; nucleotides not matched to a gene: 8. CDR1 and CDR2 from the germline V gene are MNHNY and SVGAGI (reference sequence). For the CDR3, the DNA is TGTGCCAGCAGTTCAGTAGCGGGGTGGAGTGAGCAGTTCTTC. This gives the protein CASSSVAGWSEQFF.

The chain is built from TRBV29-1 and TRBJ2-1; 10 nucleotides align to TRBD1. V lost 7 bases and J lost 6; bases outside the gene matches: 9. The germline V gene has CDR1 SQVTM and CDR2 ANQGSEA. The CDR3 covers 14 residues. CDR3 amino acids: CSESTGGGINEQFF. The CDR3 bases are TGCAGCGAGTCGACAGGGGGCGGAATCAATGAGCAGTTCTTC.

This chain uses TRBV11-3 with TRBJ2-3, with no clear D. Trimming stripped 0 bases from V and 3 bases from J, with 4 bases between. Germline-derived CDR1 and CDR2 are SGHNT and YENEEA. The CDR3 contains 13 residues. The CDR3 sequence is CASSLDLTDTQYF. The CDR3 DNA reads TGTGCCAGCAGCTTAGATCTAACAGATACGCAGTATTTT. Supplemented by reference TRBV11-3 and TRBJ2-3, the full variable domain reads EAGVVQSPRYKIIEKKQPVAFWCNPISGHNTLYWYLQNLGQGPELLIRYENEEAVDDSQLPKDRFSAERLKGVDSTLKIQPAELGDSAVYLCASSLDLTDTQYFGPGTRLTVL.

This clone was picked up one time. This chain links TRBV5-1 with TRBJ2-5; maybe TRBD1 (7 bases). Trimming cost V 4 bases and J 5 bases, with 18 bases left between them. The CDR3 is 15 residues long. Per germline, CDR1 SGHRS and CDR2 YFSETQ. The CDR3 region is CASSPAGGLWETQYF. The CDR3 DNA follows: TGCGCCAGCAGCCCGGCAGGGGGGTTATGGGAGACCCAGTACTTC.

This clone was found once. CDR3 sequence (DNA): TGTGCCTGGAGTATCCTCGCGGGGGGCGCGGGGGAGCAGTACTTC. This sequence encodes CAWSILAGGAGEQYF. The rearrangement links TRBV30 to TRBJ2-7; 8 bases agree with TRBD2. CDR3 length equals 15 residues. Germline V gene sequence: CDR1 GTSNPN, CDR2 SVGIG (reference sequence). J lost 7 bases, V lost 2 bases, and 13 bases had no gene match.

CDR3 loop: CASSLGTGSSGANVLTF. The CDR3 bases are TGTGCCAGCAGCTTGGGGACAGGAAGCTCTGGGGCCAACGTCCTGACTTTC. The chain combines TRBV7-3 with TRBJ2-6, with 8 positions matching TRBD1. V dropped 3 bases and J dropped 0; count of bases not matched to a gene: 4. This CDR3 spans 17 amino acids. The germline gives CDR1 SGHTA, CDR2 FQGTGA.

The J gene is TRBJ1-4, the V gene TRBV6-6; D possibly corresponds to TRBD1 (6 bases). The CDR3 runs 14 residues. V dropped 2 bases and J dropped 5 bases, with 9 bases sitting between them. CDR1 MNHNY and CDR2 SVGAGI come from the germline V gene (reference sequence). CDR3 nucleotides: TGTGCCAGCAGTTACCAGGGGTCGAATGAAAAACTGTTTTTT. Its protein is CASSYQGSNEKLFF.

This chain links TRBV4-1 with TRBJ2-3, with D tentatively TRBD1 (6 bases). The germline V gene has CDR1 MGHRA and CDR2 YSYEKL. This CDR3 is built from 14 residues. Between the trimmed V and J ends, which lost 1 base and 5 bases, there was a span of 10 bases. DNA for the CDR3: TGCGCCAGCAGCCAAGTGGGGGCACAAGATACGCAGTATTTT. Translation: CASSQVGAQDTQYF.

V is TRBV6-5 and J is TRBJ1-6; D not certain. The CDR3 runs to 15 residues. Trimming left V 0 bases short and J 10 bases short, with 13 bases between. CDR1 and CDR2 (germline): MNHEY, SVGAGI. CDR3 sequence (DNA): TGTGCCAGCAGTTACTCGCGGAGGCGAGGATCACCCCTCCACTTT. Residues: CASSYSRRRGSPLHF.

The chain carries TRBV2 and TRBJ2-7; possible D gene TRBD1, 6 bases. V lost 3 bases, J lost 9 bases, and 15 bases lay in between. Germline assignment: CDR1 SNHLY and CDR2 FYNNEI. The CDR3 sequence is 13 residues long. For the CDR3, the DNA is TGTGCCAGCAGTGAGGCCAGGGGAAGCCTGCAGTACTTC. Its protein product is CASSEARGSLQYF.

This sequence joins TRBV28 and TRBJ1-4; D perhaps matches TRBD1 (5 bases). The CDR3 is 15 residues long. V shed 7 bases and J shed 4 bases, with 16 bases lying between them. Germline CDR1 and CDR2: MDHEN and SYDVKM. The chain's CDR3 is CASTLGGGGNEKLFF. Here the CDR3 DNA reads TGTGCCAGCACCCTCGGGGGGGGAGGTAATGAAAAACTGTTTTTT.

This chain uses TRBV2 with TRBJ2-7; D is possibly TRBD2 (6 bases). CDR3 length equals 15 residues. Looked up from germline, CDR1 is SNHLY and CDR2 is FYNNEI. Deletions cut 3 bases from V and 3 bases from J, with 15 bases between. The CDR3 protein is CASSEGFGGLYEQYF. CDR3 in DNA: TGTGCCAGCAGTGAGGGTTTCGGGGGTCTCTACGAGCAGTACTTC.

This sequence joins TRBV19 and TRBJ2-6; a weak D match, TRBD1 (6 bases). Germline V gene lookup returns CDR1 LNHDA and CDR2 SQIVND (reference sequence). The length of the CDR3 is 16 residues. V lost 5 bases, J lost 0 bases, and 11 bases lay in between. The CDR3, as DNA: TGTGCCAGTAGTGCAGGGGACCCCTCTGGGGCCAACGTCCTGACTTTC. Its protein is CASSAGDPSGANVLTF. The entire variable domain, with the rest obtained from reference TRBV19 and TRBJ2-6, is as follows: DGGITQSPKYLFRKEGQNVTLSCEQNLNHDAMYWYRQDPGQGLRLIYYSQIVNDFQKGDIAEGYSVSREKKESFPLTVTSAQKNPTAFYLCASSAGDPSGANVLTFGAGSRLTVL.

This rearrangement joins TRBV28 to TRBJ2-7; D is undetermined. From germline, CDR1 is MDHEN and CDR2 SYDVKM. The CDR3 has 14 amino acids. V dropped 1 base and J dropped 3 bases, with 10 bases sitting between them. The DNA of the CDR3 is TGTGCCAGCAGTTTATTGAACACCATCTACGAGCAGTACTTC. Its protein is CASSLLNTIYEQYF.

The CDR3 loop reads CASSAPGQGFYGYTF. In DNA, the CDR3 is TGTGCCAGCAGTGCTCCGGGACAGGGGTTTTATGGCTACACCTTC. This chain links TRBV25-1 with TRBJ1-2, with 10 bases fitting TRBD1. J lost 5 bases, V lost 4 bases, and 7 bases had no gene match. The CDR3 is made up of 15 amino acids. Germline CDR1 is MGHDK and CDR2 is SYGVNS.

The chain joins TRBV7-2 to TRBJ1-2; a weak D match, TRBD1 (5 bases). Per the germline V gene, CDR1 is SGHTA and CDR2 is FQGNSA. V lost 1 base and J lost 4, with 19 bases in between. This CDR3 is built from 17 residues. The CDR3 nucleotides are TGTGCCAGCAGCTTAGGTCGCTCGGGCAGGGTTGGCTATGGCTACACCTTC. This sequence encodes CASSLGRSGRVGYGYTF.

The chain joins TRBV7-9 to TRBJ1-6, with D perhaps TRBD1 (6 bases). CDR3 size: 15 residues. Germline values: CDR1 SEHNR, CDR2 FQNEAQ (reference sequence). Between the trimmed V and J ends, which lost 5 bases and 9 bases, there was a span of 17 bases. The CDR3 loop is CASSPDSSFGSPLHF. For the CDR3, the DNA is TGTGCCAGCAGCCCGGACAGTAGCTTCGGTTCACCCCTCCACTTT.

This clone showed up just a few times. This chain joins TRBV28 and TRBJ2-7; 7 bases fit TRBD2. The CDR3 runs to 13 residues. Trimming took 7 bases from V and 3 from J; bases not matched to a gene: 6. Germline CDR1 MDHEN, CDR2 SYDVKM. CDR3 sequence reads: CASTPWGGYEQYF. The CDR3 coding sequence is TGTGCCAGCACCCCTTGGGGGGGCTACGAGCAGTACTTC.